This T cell receptor (beta chain) was obtained from a study of blood T cell repertoires in COVID-19. Study context: The United States, Italy and Spain were the sources of the acute and convalescent COVID-19 samples. T cells, B-cell-depleted T cells, or PBMCs supplied cDNA or gDNA.

The CDR3 is 16 residues long. Trimming shortened V by 0 bases and J by 3 bases, and 17 bases separated the two germline ends. The germline V gene encodes CDR1 GTSNPN and CDR2 SVGIG (reference sequence). Per the study methods: Using reference gene primer amplification, nucleated cell counts were estimated. Method: immunoSEQ multiplex PCR; TCRdb's copy keeps in-frame clones and lacks some. The V and J calls and the clone size are those of that table, but D and trimming were determined from the DNA. The sample shows 160,000 or so clones, about 85% of them seen only once. The rearrangement uses TRBV30 and TRBJ1-2, with D possibly being TRBD1 (6 bases). Input material: peripheral blood. The receptor was derived from a man aged 35-49 years with acute or convalescent COVID-19. The CDR3 nucleotides read TGTGCCTGGAGTGTACCTGGGACACCGGCTTACTATGGCTACACCTTC. Translating it yields CAWSVPGTPAYYGYTF.